One T cell receptor (beta chain) is described in this entry. These data are taken from a study of blood T cell repertoires in COVID-19. On the study more broadly: The study drew acute and convalescent COVID-19 samples from the United States, Italy and Spain. Nucleic acid was either cDNA or gDNA, and it came from T cells, B-cell-depleted T cells, or PBMCs.

After removal of 3 bases from V and 5 bases from J, the junction contained 4 bases not matched to a gene. The CDR3 runs 14 residues. Germline CDR1 is KGHSH and CDR2 is LQKENI. Clones were sequenced by immunoSEQ multiplex PCR, and TCRdb holds only the in-frame ones, with some missing. The sample records around 230,000 clones, 70% to 90% being singletons. The sample taken for sequencing was peripheral blood. This sequence joins TRBV18 and TRBJ2-7; TRBD1 matches at 10 bases. This receptor was identified in a man in his forties or fifties with acute or convalescent COVID-19. The CDR3 DNA reads as TGTGCCAGCTCACCCGGGACAGGGGTGAACGAGCAGTACTTC. Translation: CASSPGTGVNEQYF.